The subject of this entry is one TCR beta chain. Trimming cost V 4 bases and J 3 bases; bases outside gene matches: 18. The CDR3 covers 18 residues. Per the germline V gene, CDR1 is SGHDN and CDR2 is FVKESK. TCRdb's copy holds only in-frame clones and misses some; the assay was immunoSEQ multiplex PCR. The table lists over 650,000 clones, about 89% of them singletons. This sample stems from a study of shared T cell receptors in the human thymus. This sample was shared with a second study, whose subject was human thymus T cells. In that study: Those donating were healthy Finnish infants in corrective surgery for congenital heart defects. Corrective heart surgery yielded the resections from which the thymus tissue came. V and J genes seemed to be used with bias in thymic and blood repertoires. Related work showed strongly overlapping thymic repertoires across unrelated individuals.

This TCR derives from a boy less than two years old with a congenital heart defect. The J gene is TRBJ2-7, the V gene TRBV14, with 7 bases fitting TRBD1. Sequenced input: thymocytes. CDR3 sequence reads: CASSPSVSSGTEIYEQYF. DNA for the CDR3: TGTGCCAGCAGCCCCTCAGTATCGTCCGGGACAGAAATCTACGAGCAGTACTTC.